This T cell receptor delta chain was captured by sequencing in a study of gamma-delta chains in newborns, infants, children. About the research overall: Microbial exposure reportedly drives polyclonal innate γδ T cell expansion after birth.

TCRdb re-called clones from the reads via CATT. The sample includes just over 5,500 delta-chain clones, over 0.4% of them seen just once. Trimming cost V 0 bases and J 0 bases; bases outside gene matches: 6. The CDR3 is made up of 19 amino acids. Looked up from germline, CDR1 is GEAIGNYY and CDR2 is EKD. This clone qualifies as medium-sized. Material for sequencing was blood. This receptor was identified in a child who was a newborn, infant or young child, either healthy, febrile or measles-vaccinated (not recorded which). The chain joins TRDV2 to TRDJ3, with TRDD3 matching over 8 bases. CDR3 protein: CACDTYWGFSSWDTRQMFF. CDR3 DNA sequence: TGTGCCTGTGACACCTACTGGGGGTTCAGCTCCTGGGACACCCGACAGATGTTTTTC.